This TCR beta chain was profiled in a study of CD8+ T cells in alopecia areata. Study findings and constraints: Many of the expanded lesional clones endured in scalp and blood while on tofacitinib. Clonality in the scalp and expanded CD8+ clones ranked among the top 100 were significantly decreased by tofacitinib.

cDNA serving as the sequencing template came from extracted, reverse transcribed RNA. Clones were read by immunoSEQ multiplex PCR, and TCRdb kept only the in-frame ones, dropping some. Seen here are roughly 200,000 clones, under 40% observed once, and the top ten hold under 0.55%. With respect to this clone: Antigen: not known.

The treatment was: oral pan-JAK inhibitor, 5-10 mg twice daily. Researchers gathered lesional scalp punch biopsies and peripheral blood from patients with alopecia areata. Sequencing used CD4+ T cells sorted from blood, obtained around week 31, from a patient treated with tofacitinib. The TCR comes from a human donor with alopecia areata.

The CDR3 coding sequence is TGCGCCAGCAGCCCGCTAGCGGGAGGAAACACCGGGGAGCTGTTTTTT. It is translated as CASSPLAGGNTGELFF. The chain uses TRBV5-1 and TRBJ2-2; 11 positions agree with TRBD2. The CDR3 length is 16 residues. Germline values: CDR1 SGHRS, CDR2 YFSETQ. After removal of 4 bases from V and 2 bases from J, the junction contained 4 bases not matched to a gene.